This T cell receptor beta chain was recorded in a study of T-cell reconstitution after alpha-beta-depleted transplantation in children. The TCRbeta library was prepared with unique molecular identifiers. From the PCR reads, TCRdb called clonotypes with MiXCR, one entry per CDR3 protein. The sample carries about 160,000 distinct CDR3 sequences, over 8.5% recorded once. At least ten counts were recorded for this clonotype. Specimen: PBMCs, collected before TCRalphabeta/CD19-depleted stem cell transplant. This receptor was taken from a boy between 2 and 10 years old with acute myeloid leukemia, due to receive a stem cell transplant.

This CDR3 reads CSAPFERSSYNEQFF. CDR3 nucleotides: TGCAGTGCTCCCTTTGAGCGGAGCTCCTACAATGAGCAGTTCTTC. This chain uses TRBV20-1 with TRBJ2-1; TRBD2 is a possible D gene (5 bases). The ends were cut back, 5 bases at V and 0 bases at J, with 14 bases in the middle. The CDR3 is 15 amino acids. CDR1 is DFQATT and CDR2 is SNEGSKA in the germline V gene (reference sequence).